One T cell receptor beta chain is described in this entry. Its antigen is unknown. Each cDNA molecule carried a unique molecular identifier. From the 5' RACE reads, TCRdb called clonotypes with MiXCR, one entry per CDR3 protein. Here the sample spans approximately 64,000 distinct CDR3 sequences, 20% to 25% being singletons. Germline-derived CDR1 and CDR2 are PRHDT and FYEKMQ (reference sequence). V was pared by 7 bases and J by 6 bases, with 19 bases between. CDR3 size: 16 residues. The data originate from a study of early T cells in non-severe SARS-CoV-2 infection. Study-level information: Sequencing was performed on bulk RNA from unsorted whole blood, leaving chains unpaired.

The study's findings and limits: A preference for anti-spike CD8 responses marked VDJdb matching, which missed private and CD4 specificities.

The source material was whole blood, sampled at baseline. The chain couples TRBV13 to TRBJ1-6, with D possibly TRBD1 on 5 matching bases. This receptor was taken from an adult who was a healthcare worker with PCR-confirmed SARS-CoV-2 infection or an uninfected control (not recorded which). The CDR3 loop reads CASNEMSSGTNSPLHF. The CDR3 DNA reads as TGTGCCAGCAACGAGATGAGTTCGGGGACTAATTCACCCCTCCACTTT.